This is a list of T cell receptor beta chains from one sample in a study of vaccination effects on CD4 cells after COVID-19. Profiling relied on immunoSEQ multiplex PCR, and the TCRdb table lists in-frame clones only, not all of them. The table lists over 20,000 clones, about three quarters of them singletons, with about 10% in the top ten. These TCRs are of unknown antigen specificity. The sequencing here drew on CD4+ T cells from PBMCs cultured with HCoV-229E spike peptides, taken before COVID-19 vaccination. These receptors were taken from a human donor who received a COVID-19 vaccine. CDR3s include the opening cysteine and the closing phenylalanine or tryptophan. A D gene is named only where the DNA matches it firmly. The size field is filled for only some rows; it gives once, few, many or a size class.

J gene: TRBJ2-1; V gene: TRBV11-3; D gene: .; clone size: once; CDR3 protein: CASSLDQGGSSSYNEQFF; CDR3 DNA: TGTGCCAGCAGCTTAGATCAGGGGGGGTCAAGCTCCTACAATGAGCAGTTCTTC
J gene: TRBJ2-1; V gene: TRBV5-1; D gene: TRBD1; clone size: .; CDR3 protein: CASSGTGSYNEQFF; CDR3 DNA: TGCGCCAGCAGCGGGACAGGTTCCTACAATGAGCAGTTCTTC
J gene: TRBJ1-5; V gene: TRBV12-3/TRBV12-4; D gene: .; clone size: .; CDR3 protein: CASSLSRNQPQHF; CDR3 DNA: TGTGCCAGCAGTTTGAGTCGGAATCAGCCCCAGCATTTT
J gene: TRBJ2-2; V gene: TRBV3-1/TRBV3-2; D gene: .; clone size: .; CDR3 protein: CASSQVRQSNTGELFF; CDR3 DNA: TGTGCCAGCAGCCAAGTTCGGCAGTCGAACACCGGGGAGCTGTTTTTT
J gene: TRBJ2-3; V gene: TRBV5-1; D gene: .; clone size: .; CDR3 protein: CASSLIGSGDTQYF; CDR3 DNA: TGCGCCAGCAGCTTGATCGGGAGTGGAGATACGCAGTATTTT
J gene: TRBJ1-5; V gene: TRBV19; D gene: TRBD1; clone size: .; CDR3 protein: CASSTGQGPRGNQPQHF; CDR3 DNA: TGTGCCAGTAGTACGGGACAGGGACCGAGGGGCAATCAGCCCCAGCATTTT
J gene: TRBJ1-2; V gene: TRBV5-4; D gene: .; clone size: .; CDR3 protein: CASHGTPKDGYTF; CDR3 DNA: TGTGCCAGCCACGGGACCCCTAAAGATGGCTACACCTTC
J gene: TRBJ1-1; V gene: TRBV6-1; D gene: .; clone size: .; CDR3 protein: CASSERGLGTEAFF; CDR3 DNA: TGTGCCAGCAGTGAACGGGGTTTGGGCACTGAAGCTTTCTTT
J gene: TRBJ2-4; V gene: TRBV6-5; D gene: TRBD2; clone size: .; CDR3 protein: CASSYSTWGGNIQYF; CDR3 DNA: TGTGCCAGCAGTTACTCTACGTGGGGGGGAAACATTCAGTACTTC
J gene: TRBJ2-4; V gene: TRBV5-1; D gene: TRBD2; clone size: .; CDR3 protein: CASSETGLAGGEGAKNIQYF; CDR3 DNA: TGCGCCAGCAGCGAAACCGGACTAGCGGGAGGGGAGGGGGCCAAAAACATTCAGTACTTC
J gene: TRBJ2-1; V gene: TRBV6-5; D gene: .; clone size: .; CDR3 protein: CASSYSDGLDEQFF; CDR3 DNA: TGTGCCAGCAGTTACTCGGACGGGTTGGATGAGCAGTTCTTC
J gene: TRBJ2-1; V gene: TRBV7-9; D gene: TRBD2; clone size: once; CDR3 protein: CASSSGTSIYNEQFF; CDR3 DNA: TGTGCCAGCAGCTCCGGGACTAGCATCTACAATGAGCAGTTCTTC
J gene: TRBJ1-6; V gene: TRBV3-1/TRBV3-2; D gene: TRBD1; clone size: .; CDR3 protein: CASRDSNSPLHF; CDR3 DNA: TGTGCCAGCCGGGACAGTAATTCACCCCTCCACTTT
J gene: TRBJ2-5; V gene: TRBV5-6; D gene: .; clone size: .; CDR3 protein: CASSIQKGSGETQYF; CDR3 DNA: TGTGCCAGCAGCATCCAGAAGGGGTCCGGGGAGACCCAGTACTTC
J gene: TRBJ2-7; V gene: TRBV4-1; D gene: TRBD1; clone size: .; CDR3 protein: CASSQPAKDRGNEQYF; CDR3 DNA: TGCGCCAGCAGCCAACCCGCCAAGGACAGGGGCAACGAGCAGTACTTC
J gene: TRBJ1-2; V gene: TRBV6-1; D gene: .; clone size: .; CDR3 protein: CASSEIWGGYTF; CDR3 DNA: TGTGCCAGCAGTGAAATTTGGGGCGGCTACACCTTC
J gene: TRBJ1-2; V gene: TRBV20-1; D gene: .; clone size: few; CDR3 protein: CSARVYNGYTF; CDR3 DNA: TGCAGTGCTAGAGTTTATAATGGCTACACCTTC
J gene: TRBJ2-4; V gene: TRBV19; D gene: .; clone size: few; CDR3 protein: CASSMVTTAKNIQYF; CDR3 DNA: TGTGCCAGTAGTATGGTTACGACTGCCAAAAACATTCAGTACTTC
J gene: TRBJ1-6; V gene: TRBV7-8; D gene: .; clone size: .; CDR3 protein: CASSFETGDNSPLHF; CDR3 DNA: TGTGCCAGCAGCTTTGAGACCGGAGATAATTCACCCCTCCACTTT
J gene: TRBJ2-1; V gene: TRBV6-5; D gene: .; clone size: .; CDR3 protein: CASRTTPSSYNEQFF; CDR3 DNA: TGTGCCAGCAGGACGACACCTTCCTCCTACAATGAGCAGTTCTTC
J gene: TRBJ2-3; V gene: TRBV19; D gene: TRBD2; clone size: .; CDR3 protein: CASSKKRAGGGDTQYF; CDR3 DNA: TGTGCCAGTAGTAAGAAGAGAGCGGGGGGCGGGGATACGCAGTATTTT
J gene: TRBJ1-2; V gene: TRBV5-4; D gene: .; clone size: few; CDR3 protein: CASSLTENYGYTF; CDR3 DNA: TGTGCCAGCAGCTTAACAGAGAACTATGGCTACACCTTC
J gene: TRBJ2-5; V gene: TRBV10-2; D gene: TRBD2; clone size: .; CDR3 protein: CASKAGGGETQYF; CDR3 DNA: TGCGCCAGCAAGGCCGGCGGGGGAGAGACCCAGTACTTC
J gene: TRBJ2-3; V gene: TRBV15; D gene: .; clone size: .; CDR3 protein: CATSRGGSDTQYF; CDR3 DNA: TGTGCCACCAGCAGAGGGGGGTCAGATACGCAGTATTTT
J gene: TRBJ1-4; V gene: TRBV6-5; D gene: TRBD1; clone size: .; CDR3 protein: CASRPGTGYEKLFF; CDR3 DNA: TGTGCCAGCAGGCCCGGGACAGGCTATGAAAAACTGTTTTTT
J gene: TRBJ2-5; V gene: TRBV7-9; D gene: .; clone size: .; CDR3 protein: CASRLSRVGGETQYF; CDR3 DNA: TGTGCCAGCAGGCTCTCTAGAGTAGGAGGAGAGACCCAGTACTTC
J gene: TRBJ1-1; V gene: TRBV3-1/TRBV3-2; D gene: .; clone size: .; CDR3 protein: CASSHVGLWAEAFF; CDR3 DNA: TGTGCCAGCAGCCACGTCGGCCTATGGGCTGAAGCTTTCTTT
J gene: TRBJ2-2; V gene: TRBV3-1/TRBV3-2; D gene: .; clone size: few; CDR3 protein: CASSQPNTGELFF; CDR3 DNA: TGTGCCAGCAGCCAACCGAACACCGGGGAGCTGTTTTTT
J gene: TRBJ2-1; V gene: TRBV7-2; D gene: .; clone size: .; CDR3 protein: CASSHFFLIHNEQFF; CDR3 DNA: TGTGCCAGCAGCCATTTTTTCCTCATCCACAATGAGCAGTTCTTC
J gene: TRBJ1-3; V gene: TRBV6-5; D gene: .; clone size: .; CDR3 protein: CASSYPREEFGNTIYF; CDR3 DNA: TGTGCCAGCAGTTACCCACGCGAGGAATTTGGAAACACCATATATTTT
J gene: TRBJ1-2; V gene: TRBV12-5; D gene: .; clone size: .; CDR3 protein: CASGLAGGGYTF; CDR3 DNA: TGTGCTAGTGGTCTCGCCGGGGGTGGCTACACCTTC
J gene: TRBJ2-3; V gene: TRBV5-4; D gene: .; clone size: .; CDR3 protein: CASSLVISTDTQYF; CDR3 DNA: TGTGCCAGCAGCTTGGTCATTAGCACAGATACGCAGTATTTT
J gene: TRBJ2-7; V gene: TRBV30; D gene: TRBD1; clone size: .; CDR3 protein: CAWRGTGFEQYF; CDR3 DNA: TGTGCCTGGAGGGGGACAGGGTTCGAGCAGTACTTC
J gene: TRBJ2-1; V gene: TRBV6-4; D gene: TRBD2; clone size: few; CDR3 protein: CASSALAGSGSSEQFF; CDR3 DNA: TGTGCCAGCAGTGCCCTTGCAGGTAGCGGGAGTAGTGAGCAGTTCTTC
J gene: TRBJ1-1; V gene: TRBV19; D gene: TRBD1; clone size: few; CDR3 protein: CASSQGQGGIEAFF; CDR3 DNA: TGTGCCAGTAGTCAAGGACAGGGGGGGATTGAAGCTTTCTTT
J gene: TRBJ1-4; V gene: TRBV9; D gene: TRBD1; clone size: .; CDR3 protein: CASSAGQGEKLFF; CDR3 DNA: TGTGCCAGCAGCGCGGGACAGGGGGAAAAACTGTTTTTT
J gene: TRBJ1-1; V gene: TRBV2; D gene: .; clone size: few; CDR3 protein: CASSPGTSEAFF; CDR3 DNA: TGTGCCAGCAGTCCCGGGACTTCTGAAGCTTTCTTT
J gene: TRBJ2-5; V gene: TRBV29-1; D gene: TRBD1; clone size: .; CDR3 protein: CSVPGQGYQETQYF; CDR3 DNA: TGCAGCGTGCCGGGACAGGGGTACCAAGAGACCCAGTACTTC
J gene: TRBJ2-3; V gene: TRBV5-5; D gene: TRBD2; clone size: .; CDR3 protein: CASSLSGDIVDTQYF; CDR3 DNA: TGTGCCAGCAGCCTTAGCGGGGATATAGTGGATACGCAGTATTTT
J gene: TRBJ1-1; V gene: TRBV18; D gene: .; clone size: .; CDR3 protein: CASSPIRENTEAFF; CDR3 DNA: TGTGCCAGCTCACCAATCAGGGAGAACACTGAAGCTTTCTTT
J gene: TRBJ1-6; V gene: TRBV4-1; D gene: .; clone size: .; CDR3 protein: CASSSSGAWSDSPLHF; CDR3 DNA: TGCGCCAGCAGCTCATCGGGGGCCTGGAGTGATTCACCCCTCCACTTT
J gene: TRBJ2-1; V gene: TRBV7-2; D gene: .; clone size: .; CDR3 protein: CASSLGQGREQFF; CDR3 DNA: TGTGCCAGCAGCTTAGGTCAGGGGCGTGAGCAGTTCTTC
J gene: TRBJ2-1; V gene: TRBV10-3; D gene: .; clone size: medium-sized; CDR3 protein: CAISESGGRHNEQFF; CDR3 DNA: TGTGCCATCAGTGAGTCTGGTGGGCGTCACAATGAGCAGTTCTTC
J gene: TRBJ2-2; V gene: TRBV27; D gene: .; clone size: .; CDR3 protein: CASNPTGTRTGELFF; CDR3 DNA: TGTGCCAGCAACCCGACAGGGACTAGAACCGGGGAGCTGTTTTTT
J gene: TRBJ1-1; V gene: TRBV2; D gene: .; clone size: .; CDR3 protein: CANLGTALIADEAFF; CDR3 DNA: TGTGCCAACCTCGGGACTGCCCTAATTGCTGATGAAGCTTTCTTT
J gene: TRBJ2-1; V gene: TRBV5-6; D gene: .; clone size: few; CDR3 protein: CASSLVGPSSYNEQFF; CDR3 DNA: TGTGCCAGCAGCTTGGTAGGGCCGAGCTCCTACAATGAGCAGTTCTTC
J gene: TRBJ1-2; V gene: TRBV5-1; D gene: .; clone size: few; CDR3 protein: CASSFSDPIGGYTF; CDR3 DNA: TGCGCCAGCAGCTTCTCGGACCCTATCGGTGGCTACACCTTC
J gene: TRBJ2-7; V gene: TRBV5-4; D gene: .; clone size: .; CDR3 protein: CASSSSMSSYEQYF; CDR3 DNA: TGTGCCAGCAGCTCTTCTATGAGCTCCTACGAGCAGTACTTC
J gene: TRBJ2-7; V gene: TRBV3-1/TRBV3-2; D gene: TRBD2; clone size: once; CDR3 protein: CASSHPPGLAGYEQYF; CDR3 DNA: TGTGCCAGCAGCCACCCCCCCGGACTAGCGGGCTACGAGCAGTACTTC
J gene: TRBJ1-3; V gene: TRBV6-2/TRBV6-3; D gene: TRBD1; clone size: .; CDR3 protein: CASSYRTGTLSGNTIYF; CDR3 DNA: TGTGCCAGCAGTTACCGGACAGGGACTTTATCCGGAAACACCATATATTTT
J gene: TRBJ1-2; V gene: TRBV6-5; D gene: .; clone size: .; CDR3 protein: CASSYSPGAGGYTF; CDR3 DNA: TGTGCCAGCAGTTACTCGCCGGGGGCAGGTGGCTACACCTTC
J gene: TRBJ2-3; V gene: TRBV4-1; D gene: .; clone size: .; CDR3 protein: CASSQDWRGAGEDTQYF; CDR3 DNA: TGCGCCAGCAGCCAAGATTGGAGGGGGGCTGGGGAAGATACGCAGTATTTT